The rows below give T cell receptor beta chains drawn from one sample of a study of T cell repertoires in cytomegalovirus infection. TCRdb recomputed calls from the reads with MiXCR, one row per CDR3 protein. The sample holds over 450,000 distinct CDR3 sequences, around 11% seen once. The specimen was PBMCs. All receptors come from a human donor in good health (CMV status not recorded). Some clones in this sample may be carry-over from other donors' samples. Each CDR3 is given with its conserved first and last residue. Fields, in order: D gene, V gene, J gene, clone size, CDR3 protein, CDR3 DNA. The D gene is left open where the match is weak. Some rows mark clone size as missing; the rest say once, few, many or name a class of expanded clone.

-	TRBV28	TRBJ2-2	many	CASSPGGNTGELFF	TGTGCCAGCAGCCCCGGGGGGAACACCGGGGAGCTGTTTTTT
-	TRBV4-2	TRBJ2-3	many	CASSPPEATDTQYF	TGTGCCAGCAGCCCCCCCGAGGCCACAGATACGCAGTATTTT
-	TRBV5-1	TRBJ1-1	many	CASRWRLNTEAFF	TGCGCCAGCAGATGGAGATTGAACACTGAAGCTTTCTTT
-	TRBV5-1	TRBJ1-1	many	CASNPGRGHTEAFF	TGCGCCAGCAACCCGGGTAGGGGTCACACTGAAGCTTTCTTT
TRBD2	TRBV28	TRBJ2-1	few	CASSPVAGVVHNEQFF	TGTGCCAGCAGTCCCGTAGCGGGAGTGGTCCACAATGAGCAGTTCTTC
TRBD2	TRBV24-1	TRBJ2-1	-	CATSDSGTSGIYNEQFF	TGTGCCACCAGTGATTCGGGGACTAGCGGGATCTACAATGAGCAGTTCTTC
TRBD1	TRBV29-1	TRBJ2-7	many	CSVGQGEVYEQYF	TGCAGCGTGGGACAGGGGGAAGTCTACGAGCAGTACTTC
TRBD1	TRBV23-1	TRBJ1-1	many	CASSQSRGTGMNTEAFF	TGCGCCAGCAGTCAATCGCGTGGGACAGGGATGAACACTGAAGCTTTCTTT
TRBD2	TRBV2	TRBJ2-5	many	CASISGPEETQYF	TGTGCCAGCATTAGCGGGCCCGAAGAGACCCAGTACTTC
TRBD1	TRBV29-1	TRBJ2-7	-	CSVRTGTGGYEQYF	TGCAGCGTCCGGACCGGGACAGGGGGCTACGAGCAGTACTTC
-	TRBV12-5	TRBJ2-1	many	CASGLGLNNEQFF	TGTGCTAGTGGTTTGGGACTTAACAATGAGCAGTTCTTC
-	TRBV7-6	TRBJ2-7	many	CASSPAGTHYEQYF	TGTGCCAGCAGCCCGGCCGGGACCCATTACGAGCAGTACTTC
-	TRBV12-5	TRBJ2-7	-	CASGSPPNEQYF	TGTGCTAGTGGTTCCCCCCCCAACGAGCAGTACTTC
-	TRBV12-3/TRBV12-4	TRBJ2-1	many	CASSSPGPYNEQFF	TGTGCCAGCAGTTCACCCGGACCTTACAATGAGCAGTTCTTC
-	TRBV14	TRBJ1-2	many	CASSQEHGEFRGYTF	TGTGCCAGCAGCCAAGAGCACGGGGAGTTTCGTGGCTACACCTTC
-	TRBV20-1	TRBJ2-7	-	CSARDKYYEQYF	TGCAGTGCCCGGGACAAGTATTACGAGCAGTACTTC
TRBD1	TRBV19	TRBJ2-3	many	CASSIDRDRGEDTQYF	TGTGCCAGTAGTATAGATCGGGACAGGGGGGAAGATACGCAGTATTTT
-	TRBV14	TRBJ2-7	few	CASSVSWGSSYEQYF	TGTGCCAGCAGCGTCTCGTGGGGCAGCTCCTACGAGCAGTACTTC
TRBD1	TRBV7-6	TRBJ1-2	many	CASSSTGSGYGYTF	TGTGCCAGCAGCTCGACAGGGAGCGGCTATGGCTACACCTTC
-	TRBV18	TRBJ1-6	many	CASSPPGPNNSPLHF	TGTGCCAGCTCACCACCGGGACCGAATAATTCACCCCTCCACTTT
TRBD1	TRBV19	TRBJ1-1	-	CASSAGTGGRTEAFF	TGTGCCAGTAGTGCTGGGACAGGGGGTCGAACTGAAGCTTTCTTT
TRBD2	TRBV25-1	TRBJ2-7	many	CASSVAGGSYEQYF	TGTGCCAGCAGCGTAGCGGGAGGCTCCTACGAGCAGTACTTC
-	TRBV5-6	TRBJ1-3	few	CASSLPGSSGNTIYF	TGTGCCAGCAGCTTGCCGGGTAGCTCTGGAAACACCATATATTTT
-	TRBV20-1	TRBJ2-2	many	CSARTSTGVTGELFF	TGCAGTGCTAGAACATCAACCGGGGTTACCGGGGAGCTGTTTTTT
-	TRBV20-1	TRBJ1-1	few	CSVSNRANTEAFF	TGCAGTGTTAGCAACCGGGCGAACACTGAAGCTTTCTTT
TRBD1	TRBV27	TRBJ2-7	many	CASSPGTGVEQYF	TGTGCCAGCAGTCCGGGGACAGGGGTCGAGCAGTACTTC
TRBD1	TRBV2	TRBJ2-1	few	CATYVGDRGALGYNEQFF	TGTGCCACCTACGTAGGGGACAGGGGAGCCCTGGGCTACAATGAGCAGTTCTTC
-	TRBV19	TRBJ1-1	few	CASNWGNSNTEAFF	TGTGCCAGTAACTGGGGCAACTCGAACACTGAAGCTTTCTTT
-	TRBV6-2/TRBV6-3	TRBJ1-2	-	CASSYMDRPGYTF	TGTGCCAGCAGTTACATGGATAGGCCTGGCTACACCTTC
TRBD2	TRBV11-2	TRBJ2-5	many	CASSLDGSGRETQYF	TGTGCCAGCAGCTTAGATGGGAGCGGGAGGGAGACCCAGTACTTC
TRBD2	TRBV19	TRBJ2-3	few	CASSMTGGRWDTQYF	TGTGCCAGTAGTATGACGGGGGGGCGGTGGGATACGCAGTATTTT
TRBD2	TRBV6-9	TRBJ2-1	many	CAGGLAGECNEQFF	TGTGCCGGCGGACTAGCGGGAGAATGCAATGAGCAGTTCTTC
-	TRBV27	TRBJ2-7	few	CASSATARGYEQYF	TGTGCCAGCAGTGCGACTGCCAGGGGCTACGAGCAGTACTTC
-	TRBV10-3	TRBJ2-1	few	CAISDSGKSYNEQFF	TGTGCCATCAGTGATTCGGGGAAATCCTACAATGAGCAGTTCTTC
-	TRBV7-8	TRBJ1-2	many	CASSLVGAKGYTF	TGTGCCAGCAGCTTAGTGGGGGCCAAAGGCTACACCTTC
-	TRBV10-3	TRBJ1-3	many	CAISVGDISGNTIYF	TGTGCCATCAGTGTCGGGGACATCTCTGGAAACACCATATATTTT
TRBD1	TRBV12-3/TRBV12-4	TRBJ2-1	many	CASIRDRDYNEQFF	TGTGCCAGCATCCGGGACAGGGATTACAATGAGCAGTTCTTC
-	TRBV6-1	TRBJ1-5	-	CASSAGWGGGQPQHF	TGTGCCAGCAGTGCCGGATGGGGGGGCGGGCAGCCCCAGCATTTT